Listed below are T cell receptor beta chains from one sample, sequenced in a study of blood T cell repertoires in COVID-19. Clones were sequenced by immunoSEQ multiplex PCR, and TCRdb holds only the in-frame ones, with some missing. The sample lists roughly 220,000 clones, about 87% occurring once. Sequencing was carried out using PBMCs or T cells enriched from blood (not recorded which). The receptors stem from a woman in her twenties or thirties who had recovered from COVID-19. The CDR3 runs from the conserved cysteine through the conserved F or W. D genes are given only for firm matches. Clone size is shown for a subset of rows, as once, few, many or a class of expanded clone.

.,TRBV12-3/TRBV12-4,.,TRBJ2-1,CASSSIGGSPGFF,TGTGCCAGCAGTTCAATTGGAGGGTCCCCAGGGTTCTTC
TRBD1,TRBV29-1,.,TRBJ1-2,CSAMTGDGYTF,TGCAGCGCCATGACAGGGGACGGCTACACCTTC
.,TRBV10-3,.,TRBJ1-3,CAISEDRSPGNTIYF,TGTGCCATCAGTGAAGACAGATCCCCTGGAAACACCATATATTTT
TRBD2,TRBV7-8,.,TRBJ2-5,CASSTRTFGGETQYF,TGTGCCAGCAGCACACGGACCTTCGGGGGGGAGACCCAGTACTTC
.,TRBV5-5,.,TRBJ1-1,CASSYQANTEAFF,TGTGCCAGCAGCTATCAGGCGAACACTGAAGCTTTTTTT
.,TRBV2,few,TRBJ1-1,CASRGTMNTEAFF,TGTGCCAGCAGAGGGACAATGAACACTGAAGCTTTCTTT
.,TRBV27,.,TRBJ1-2,CASSPTQGGYGYTF,TGTGCCAGCAGTCCCACTCAGGGTGGCTATGGCTACACCTTC
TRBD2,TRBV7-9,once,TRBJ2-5,CASRRSGEYQETQYF,TGTGCCAGCAGAAGGAGCGGGGAGTACCAAGAGACCCAGTACTTC
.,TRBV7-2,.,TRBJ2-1,CASSPFGGPEQFF,TGTGCCAGCAGCCCGTTTGGGGGCCCTGAGCAGTTCTTC
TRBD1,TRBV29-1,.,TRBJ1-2,CSVEGRGQSYGYTF,TGCAGCGTTGAAGGGAGGGGGCAATCCTATGGCTACACCTTC
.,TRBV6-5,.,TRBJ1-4,CASGEGVTEKLFF,TGTGCCAGTGGGGAAGGGGTGACTGAAAAACTGTTTTTT
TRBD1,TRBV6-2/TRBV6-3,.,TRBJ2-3,CASSYGPGQGKDTQYF,TGTGCCAGCAGTTACGGTCCGGGACAGGGGAAAGATACGCAGTATTTT
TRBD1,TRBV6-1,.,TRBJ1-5,CASSEHPGGGQPQHF,TGTGCCAGCAGTGAACACCCAGGGGGAGGTCAGCCCCAGCATTTT
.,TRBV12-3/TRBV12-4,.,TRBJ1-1,CASSLGQDTEAFF,TGTGCCAGCAGTTTAGGCCAGGACACTGAAGCTTTCTTT
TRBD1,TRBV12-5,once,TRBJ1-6,CASGLRQGNSPLHF,TGTGCTAGTGGTTTGAGACAGGGGAATTCACCCCTCCACTTT
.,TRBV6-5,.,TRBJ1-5,CASSPQGYSNQPQHF,TGTGCCAGCAGTCCCCAGGGATATAGCAATCAGCCCCAGCATTTT
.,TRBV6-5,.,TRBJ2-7,CASKTGSSEEQYF,TGTGCCAGCAAAACGGGGTCGTCGGAAGAGCAGTACTTC
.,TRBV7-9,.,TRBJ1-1,CASSPGGGPGTEAFF,TGTGCCAGCAGCCCGGGGGGGGGACCTGGCACTGAAGCTTTCTTT
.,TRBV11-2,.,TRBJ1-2,CASSLARLTLHGYTF,TGTGCCAGCAGCTTAGCGAGGCTCACATTGCATGGCTACACCTTC
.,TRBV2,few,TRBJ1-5,CASSEDVTSNQPQHF,TGTGCCAGCAGTGAAGATGTCACAAGCAATCAGCCCCAGCATTTT
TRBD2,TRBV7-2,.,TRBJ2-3,CASSLVSGGHGTDTQYF,TGTGCCAGCAGCTTAGTAAGCGGGGGCCACGGAACAGATACGCAGTATTTT
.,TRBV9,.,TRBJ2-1,CASSVAQDYNEQFF,TGTGCCAGCAGCGTAGCTCAGGACTACAATGAGCAGTTCTTC
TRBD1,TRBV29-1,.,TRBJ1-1,CSGGQGNTEAFF,TGCAGCGGAGGACAGGGGAACACTGAAGCTTTCTTT
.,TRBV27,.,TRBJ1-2,CASSSPGQSTGYTF,TGTGCCAGCAGTTCGCCGGGACAAAGTACTGGCTACACCTTC